Given below is one T cell receptor beta chain in context. The CDR3 is 14 residues long. Germline V CDR1 and CDR2: MRHNA, SNTAGT. Trimming cost V 6 bases and J 4 bases, with 15 bases left between them. The data are from a study of T cell changes during pregnancy in multiple sclerosis. The method was immunoSEQ multiplex PCR; TCRdb's version includes in-frame clones alone and lacks a portion of them. Altogether fewer than 65,000 clones are present, about nine tenths being singletons, with the ten largest covering 1% to 1.5%. The J gene is TRBJ2-5, the V gene TRBV6-4, with D maybe TRBD1 (6 bases). The TCR was taken from a female donor in good health, enrolled as a control in a pregnancy study. This specimen consisted of peripheral blood, obtained after pregnancy. In nucleotides, the CDR3 is TGTGCCAGCAGCCGGGACATCGGTGGAGAGACCCAGTACTTC. Amino acids: CASSRDIGGETQYF.